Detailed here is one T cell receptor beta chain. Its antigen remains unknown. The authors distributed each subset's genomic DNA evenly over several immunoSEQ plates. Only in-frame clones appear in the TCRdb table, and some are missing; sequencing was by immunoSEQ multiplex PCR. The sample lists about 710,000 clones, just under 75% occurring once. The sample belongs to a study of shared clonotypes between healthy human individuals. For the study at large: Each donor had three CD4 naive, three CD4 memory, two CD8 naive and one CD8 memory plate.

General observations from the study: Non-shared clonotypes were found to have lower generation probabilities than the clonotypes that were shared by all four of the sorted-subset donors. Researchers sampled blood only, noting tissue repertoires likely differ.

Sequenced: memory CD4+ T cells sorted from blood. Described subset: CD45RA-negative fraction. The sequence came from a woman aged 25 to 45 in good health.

CDR3 region: CASSQYHRVGQPQHF. The DNA of the CDR3 is TGTGCCAGCAGTCAATACCACAGGGTCGGTCAGCCCCAGCATTTT. The chain has TRBV27 and TRBJ1-5, with D tentatively TRBD1 (6 bases). V was clipped by 5 bases and J by 6 bases, with 17 bases between them. Germline CDR1 and CDR2: MNHEY and SMNVEV (reference sequence). This CDR3 has 15 residues.